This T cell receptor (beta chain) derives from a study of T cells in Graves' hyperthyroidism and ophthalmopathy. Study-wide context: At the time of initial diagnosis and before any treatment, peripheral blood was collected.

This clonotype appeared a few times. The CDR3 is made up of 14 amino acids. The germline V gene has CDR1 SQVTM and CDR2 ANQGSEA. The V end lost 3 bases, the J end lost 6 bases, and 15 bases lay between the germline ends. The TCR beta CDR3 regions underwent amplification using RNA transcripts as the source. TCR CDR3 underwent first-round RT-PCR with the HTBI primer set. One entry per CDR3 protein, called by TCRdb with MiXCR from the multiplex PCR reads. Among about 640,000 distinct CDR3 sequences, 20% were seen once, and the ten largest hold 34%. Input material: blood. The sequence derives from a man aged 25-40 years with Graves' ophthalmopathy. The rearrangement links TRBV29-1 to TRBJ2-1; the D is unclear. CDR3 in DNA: TGCAGCGTTGACGAGTCATCCGGATTCAATGAGCAGTTCTTC. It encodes CSVDESSGFNEQFF.